This is a list of T cell receptor beta chains from one sample in a study of blood T cells in healthy people across ages. TCRdb reprocessed the 5' RACE reads with MiXCR, giving one entry per CDR3 protein. Counted here are 780,000 or so distinct CDR3 sequences, roughly 25% occurring once; the ten biggest clones make up 3% to 4%. These data also featured in a second study, about T cells of mothers and their children.

Input material: blood. Source of these receptors: a boy aged 5-17 years in good health. Each CDR3 is given with its conserved first and last residue. Each record gives: CDR3 DNA, CDR3 protein, J gene, D gene, V gene, clone size. D genes are given only for firm matches. Clone size is not always given. Where it is, it says once, few, many or a class for expanded clones.

TGCGCCAGCAGCCCATTTAGCGGGGGGTACCAAGAGACCCAGTACTTC CASSPFSGGYQETQYF TRBJ2-5 TRBD2 TRBV5-1 few
TGTGCCAGCAGCTTGACTTCGGTAGCGGGGGGATGGTACCAAGAGACCCAGTACTTC CASSLTSVAGGWYQETQYF TRBJ2-5 TRBD2 TRBV7-9 few
TGTGCCAGCAGCCAAGTCGGGGGAACTCTGTTTTTT CASSQVGGTLFF TRBJ2-2 NA TRBV3-1 NA
TGTGCCATCAGTGAAGGGGGGCAGTGGGCGTCCGGGGAGCTGTTTTTT CAISEGGQWASGELFF TRBJ2-2 NA TRBV10-3 few
TGTGCCAGCACGGATAAAAGGGATATGCGCTCTGGGGCCAACGTCCTGACTTTC CASTDKRDMRSGANVLTF TRBJ2-6 NA TRBV25-1 few
TGCAGTGCCGAGACTAGCGGGGTCCAAGAGACCCAGTACTTC CSAETSGVQETQYF TRBJ2-5 TRBD2 TRBV20-1 NA
TGTGCCAGCAGCTTAGAGCCAGGGGGTTACTATGGCTACACCTTC CASSLEPGGYYGYTF TRBJ1-2 TRBD1 TRBV7-2 NA
TGTGCCAGCAGTTTGGGTGAATATGGGGACCCAGACTGGGAGACCCAGTACTTC CASSLGEYGDPDWETQYF TRBJ2-5 NA TRBV28 NA
TGTGCCAGCAGCCAAGATCTTACAGCGGGACACCTGGAGACCCAGTACTTC CASSQDLTAGHLETQYF TRBJ2-5 NA TRBV3-1 NA
TGTGCCAGCAGTGACCCTAGCGGGGGGATGGTAGGCACAGATACGCAGTATTTT CASSDPSGGMVGTDTQYF TRBJ2-3 TRBD2 TRBV2 NA
TGTGCCAGCAGTTTACCCTCAGTGGGCGAGCAGTACTTC CASSLPSVGEQYF TRBJ2-7 NA TRBV28 NA
TGCGCCAGCAGCTTGGAAGGGGGCGAGAATGAAAAACTGTTTTTT CASSLEGGENEKLFF TRBJ1-4 TRBD1 TRBV5-1 NA
TGTGCCATCAGTCCATCCGACAGGGTGTCCGGTGGCTACACCTTC CAISPSDRVSGGYTF TRBJ1-2 TRBD1 TRBV10-3 NA
TGCAGCGTCGGAAGTACCGGGGCCTTGGTCGGTGCAGATACGCAGTATTTT CSVGSTGALVGADTQYF TRBJ2-3 NA TRBV29-1 few
TGCAGTGCTCGGAAAACCGGGACGTCAGCTGGCTACACCTTC CSARKTGTSAGYTF TRBJ1-2 NA TRBV20-1 NA
TGTGCCAGTAGTATAGGGCTTGTCAGGGAAGCCAATGAGCAGTTCTTC CASSIGLVREANEQFF TRBJ2-1 NA TRBV19 few
TGTGCCAGCAGCTCCCAACTAGTAACATTAAACAATGAGCAGTTCTTC CASSSQLVTLNNEQFF TRBJ2-1 NA TRBV7-8 NA
TGCAGCGTTGACGATGGACCCCAAGAGACCCAGTACTTC CSVDDGPQETQYF TRBJ2-5 NA TRBV29-1 NA
TGTGCCACCAGCAGCCGGGACAGCCAGAGGGTCTATCAGCCCCAGCATTTT CATSSRDSQRVYQPQHF TRBJ1-5 TRBD1 TRBV15 few
TGTGCCAGCAGTTTCGAGGATCCCAAGCAGGTCTTC CASSFEDPKQVF TRBJ2-5 NA TRBV5-6 few
TGTGCCAGCAGCCGGACGACAGGGCGGAATGAAAAACTGTTTTTT CASSRTTGRNEKLFF TRBJ1-4 TRBD1 TRBV7-2 NA
TGTGCCAGCAGCGTAGTAGGACTGGGGGAGACCCAGTACTTC CASSVVGLGETQYF TRBJ2-5 NA TRBV9 few
TGCGCCAGCAGCAGACAGGGTGGGAGCTCCTACGAGCAGTACTTC CASSRQGGSSYEQYF TRBJ2-7 TRBD1 TRBV5-1 NA
TGCAGTGCTAGAGATCCTGTTGACAGGGCTGTAGACTATGGCTACACCTTC CSARDPVDRAVDYGYTF TRBJ1-2 TRBD1 TRBV20-1 NA
TGCAGCGATAAGCGGGAGGGCTTTTTAGGAGTATTCAATGAGCAGTTCTTC CSDKREGFLGVFNEQFF TRBJ2-1 TRBD2 TRBV29-1 NA
TGTGCCAGCAGCCGCCGGGGGGATGAGGAGACCCAGTACTTC CASSRRGDEETQYF TRBJ2-5 TRBD2 TRBV7-9 few